Each of the 10 T cell receptor beta chains below was sequenced from the same sample in a study of molecular identifiers for immune sequencing clone quantification. TCRdb ran MiXCR on the PCR reads and lists one entry per CDR3 protein. The data show approximately 630,000 distinct CDR3 sequences, less than 30% seen once. Input material: naive CD8+ T cells from blood, with Jurkat cell RNA spiked in. Subset: FACS-sorted CD8+CD4-CCR7+CD45RA+ naive T cells. The origin of the receptors is a human donor in good health. Some libraries in this study had Jurkat cell RNA spiked in.

This clonotype has only a few counts. V usage is TRBV4-3 and J usage is TRBJ2-2; 8 bases map to TRBD1. The CDR3 loop spans 17 amino acids. The J segment lost 8 bases and the V segment lost 0 bases, leaving 11 bases of the junction unmatched. Germline CDR1 LGHNA, CDR2 YSLEER. CDR3 protein: CASSQDRGTGLGGELFF. The CDR3 coding sequence is TGCGCCAGCAGCCAAGATCGTGGGACAGGTCTTGGGGGGGAGCTGTTTTTT.

This clonotype was seen a few times. The genes are TRBV12-5 and TRBJ1-5; maybe TRBD1 (6 bases). V was cut by 2 bases and J by 6 bases, with 17 bases left in between. The CDR3 covers 16 residues. CDR1 is LGHNT, CDR2 FRNRAP, per germline. The chain's CDR3 is CASGLPGHTRPQPQHF. The DNA of the CDR3 is TGTGCTAGTGGTTTGCCGGGACATACTCGACCTCAGCCCCAGCATTTT.

This clonotype has a handful of counts. The germline gene is not matched at one end of the junction; a read error may be the cause. The chain carries TRBV27 and TRBJ2-1, with D uncertain. Germline CDR1 MNHEY, CDR2 SMNVEV (reference sequence). This CDR3 is 12 amino acids long. The CDR3 here is CTSSSPYNEQFF. The DNA of the CDR3 is TGTACCAGCAGCTCCCCCTACAATGAGCAGTTCTTC.

Notes on this clonotype: Being one base from a much bigger clone, this may be a read error. This chain connects TRBV29-1 to TRBJ1-4; D is possibly TRBD1 (5 bases). V gave up 5 bases and J gave up 1 base, with 8 bases separating them. CDR1 is SQVTM, CDR2 ANQGSEA, per germline. This CDR3 is built from 13 residues. The CDR3 DNA sequence: TGCAGCGTTCGACAGAGAACTAATGAAAAACTGTTTTTT. Encoded protein: CSVRQRTNEKLFF.

The CDR3 is CASSLDEARTMNTEAFF. CDR3 DNA: TGTGCCAGCAGCTTGGACGAAGCCAGGACCATGAACACTGAAGCTTTCTTT. V gene TRBV5-5 combines with J gene TRBJ1-1, with D unresolved. The CDR3 has 17 amino acids. Germline loops: CDR1 SGHKS, CDR2 YYEKEE (reference sequence). Between the trimmed V and J ends, which lost 0 bases and 0 bases, there was a span of 15 bases.

This clonotype was seen more than once but under ten times. The V call is TRBV18, the J call TRBJ1-5; D may be TRBD1 (5 bases). Germline CDR1 and CDR2: KGHSH and LQKENI. Trimming took off 6 bases at V and 4 bases at J, with 13 bases between the two ends. The CDR3 is 14 amino acids. The CDR3 DNA follows: TGTGCCAGCTCTCGCGGGGGGGGAAATCAGCCCCAGCATTTT. The encoded protein is CASSRGGGNQPQHF.

This clonotype was seen repeatedly, ten times or more. The rearrangement joins TRBV10-3 to TRBJ2-4; the D gene could be TRBD1 or TRBD2 (5 bases each). Germline CDR1 reads ENHRY; CDR2 reads SYGVKD. There are 16 residues in the CDR3. With 2 bases removed from V and 0 bases from J, the gap between germline ends came to 11 bases. The CDR3: CAISEPMGVAKNIQYF. In DNA, the CDR3 is TGTGCCATCAGTGAGCCCATGGGGGTAGCCAAAAACATTCAGTACTTC.

With regard to this clonotype: A much larger clonotype is one base distant, so this may be a read error. The rearrangement uses TRBV19 and TRBJ1-5, with D unresolved. Germline-derived CDR1 and CDR2 are LNHDA and SQIVND (reference sequence). CDR3 length: 13 amino acids. This chain's CDR3 is CAGSIPRLEPQHF. CDR3 nucleotides: TGTGCCGGTAGTATACCCAGATTGGAGCCCCAGCATTTT. The full variable domain, its missing parts supplied by reference TRBV19 and TRBJ1-5, is DGGITQSPKYLFRKEGQNVTLSCEQNLNHDAMYWYRQDPGQGLRLIYYSQIVNDFQKGDIAEGYSVSREKKESFPLTVTSAQKNPTAFYLCAGSIPRLEPQHFGDGTRLSIL.

This clonotype occurred many times. The V gene is TRBV2, the J gene TRBJ2-3; D is uncertain. The germline gives CDR1 SNHLY, CDR2 FYNNEI. Trimming pared 0 bases from V and 2 bases from J, leaving 3 bases between. The length of the CDR3 is 13 residues. The CDR3 sequence: CASSEASTDTQYF. CDR3 DNA: TGTGCCAGCAGTGAAGCCTCCACAGATACGCAGTATTTT.

V and J are TRBV11-3 and TRBJ2-4; 8 nucleotides match TRBD1. Germline CDR1 SGHNT, CDR2 YENEEA. V lost 6 bases to trimming and J lost 8 bases; unmatched junction nucleotides: 6. This CDR3 has 13 amino acids. The CDR3 region is CASRPRTGHIQYF. CDR3 nucleotides: TGTGCCAGCAGGCCTCGGACAGGGCACATTCAGTACTTC.